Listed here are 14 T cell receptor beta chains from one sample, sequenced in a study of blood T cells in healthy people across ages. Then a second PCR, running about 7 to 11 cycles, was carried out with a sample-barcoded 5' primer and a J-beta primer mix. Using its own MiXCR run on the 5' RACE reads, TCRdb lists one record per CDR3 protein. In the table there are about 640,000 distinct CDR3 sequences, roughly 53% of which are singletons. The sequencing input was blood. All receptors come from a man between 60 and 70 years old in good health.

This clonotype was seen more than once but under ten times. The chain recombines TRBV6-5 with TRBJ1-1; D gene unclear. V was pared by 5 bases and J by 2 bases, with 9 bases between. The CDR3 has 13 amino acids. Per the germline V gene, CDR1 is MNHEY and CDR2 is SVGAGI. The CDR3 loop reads CASSRALNTEAFF. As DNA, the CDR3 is TGTGCCAGCAGTCGGGCATTAAACACTGAAGCTTTCTTT.

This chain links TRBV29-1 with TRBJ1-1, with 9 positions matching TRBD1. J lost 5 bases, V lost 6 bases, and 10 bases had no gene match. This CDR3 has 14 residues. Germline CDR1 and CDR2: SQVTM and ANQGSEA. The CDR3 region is CSVTSTGGNTEAFF. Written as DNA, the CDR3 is TGCAGCGTCACATCGACAGGGGGGAATACTGAAGCTTTCTTT.

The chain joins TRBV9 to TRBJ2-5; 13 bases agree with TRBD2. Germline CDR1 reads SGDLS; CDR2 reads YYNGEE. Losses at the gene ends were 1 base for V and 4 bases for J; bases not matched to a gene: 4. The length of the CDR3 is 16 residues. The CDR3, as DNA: TGTGCCAGCAGCGTACTAGGGACTAGCGGGGTAGAGACCCAGTACTTC. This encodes CASSVLGTSGVETQYF. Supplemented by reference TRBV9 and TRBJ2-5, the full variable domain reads DSGVTQTPKHLITATGQRVTLRCSPRSGDLSVYWYQQSLDQGLQFLIQYYNGEERAKGNILERFSAQQFPDLHSELNLSSLELGDSALYFCASSVLGTSGVETQYFGPGTRLLVL.

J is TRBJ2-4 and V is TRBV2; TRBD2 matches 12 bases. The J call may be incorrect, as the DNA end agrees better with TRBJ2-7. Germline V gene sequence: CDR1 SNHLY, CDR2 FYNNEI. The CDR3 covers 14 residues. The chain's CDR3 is CASSRTSGVYEQYF. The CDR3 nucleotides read TGTGCCAGCAGTCGGACTAGCGGGGTATACGAGCAGTACTTC.

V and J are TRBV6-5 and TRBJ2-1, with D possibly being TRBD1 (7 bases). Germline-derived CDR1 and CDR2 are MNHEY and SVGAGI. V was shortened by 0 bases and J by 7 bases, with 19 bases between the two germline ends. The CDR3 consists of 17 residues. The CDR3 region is CASSYSGPAGGKNEQFF. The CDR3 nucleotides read TGTGCCAGCAGTTACTCCGGCCCTGCAGGGGGGAAGAATGAGCAGTTCTTC.

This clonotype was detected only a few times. The CDR3 bases are TGTGCCAGCTCATTCGGCCCCGGCGCCGCTTTCTTT. Residues: CASSFGPGAAFF. The chain is built from TRBV12-3 or TRBV12-4 and TRBJ1-1, with D unresolved. This CDR3 is built from 12 residues. Between the trimmed V and J ends, which lost 8 bases and 11 bases, there was a span of 18 bases.

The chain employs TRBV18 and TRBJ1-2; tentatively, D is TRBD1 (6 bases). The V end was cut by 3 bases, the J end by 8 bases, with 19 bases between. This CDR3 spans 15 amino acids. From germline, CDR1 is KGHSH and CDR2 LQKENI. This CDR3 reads CASSPALAGDEGYTF. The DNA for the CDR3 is TGTGCCAGCTCACCCGCCCTCGCAGGGGATGAGGGCTACACCTTC.

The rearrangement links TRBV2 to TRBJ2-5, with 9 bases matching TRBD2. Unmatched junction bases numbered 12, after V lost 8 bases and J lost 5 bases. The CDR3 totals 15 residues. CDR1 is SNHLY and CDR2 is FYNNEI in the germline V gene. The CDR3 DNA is TGTGCCAGCCGGCTAGCGGGACAGCAAGAGGAGACCCAGTACTTC. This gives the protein CASRLAGQQEETQYF.

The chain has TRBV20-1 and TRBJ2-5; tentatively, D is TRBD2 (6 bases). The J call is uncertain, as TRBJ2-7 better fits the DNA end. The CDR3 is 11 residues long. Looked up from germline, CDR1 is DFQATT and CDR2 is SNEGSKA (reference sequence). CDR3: CSASGTHEQYF. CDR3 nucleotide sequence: TGCAGTGCTAGCGGGACTCACGAGCAGTACTTC.

Here the CDR3 reads CASSVDRVGGYTF. For the CDR3, the DNA is TGCGCCAGCAGCGTGGACAGGGTTGGTGGCTACACCTTC. The chain uses TRBV10-1 and TRBJ1-2; 8 positions agree with TRBD1. The V gene's germline CDR1 is WNHNN and CDR2 SYGVQD (reference sequence). There are 13 residues in the CDR3. Trimming took 6 bases from V and 7 from J; bases not matched to a gene: 7.

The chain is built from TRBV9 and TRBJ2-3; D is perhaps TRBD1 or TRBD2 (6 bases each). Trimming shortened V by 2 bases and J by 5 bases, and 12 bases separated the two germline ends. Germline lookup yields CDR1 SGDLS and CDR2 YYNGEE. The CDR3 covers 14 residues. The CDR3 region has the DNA TGTGCCAGCAGCGTGGGGGGCCGTCGAGATACGCAGTATTTT. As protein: CASSVGGRRDTQYF.

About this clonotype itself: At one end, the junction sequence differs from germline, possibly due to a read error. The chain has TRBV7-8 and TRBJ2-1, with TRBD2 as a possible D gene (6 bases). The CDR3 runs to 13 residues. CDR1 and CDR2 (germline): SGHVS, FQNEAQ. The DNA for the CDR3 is TGTGCCAGCAGCTTAGCGGACTACGATGAGCAGTTCTTC. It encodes CASSLADYDEQFF.

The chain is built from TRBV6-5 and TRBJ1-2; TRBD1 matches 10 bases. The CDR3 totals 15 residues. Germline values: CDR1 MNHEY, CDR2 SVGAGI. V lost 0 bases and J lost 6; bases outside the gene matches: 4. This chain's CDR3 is CASSYSGTGVDGYTF. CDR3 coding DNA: TGTGCCAGCAGTTACTCCGGGACAGGGGTCGATGGCTACACCTTC.

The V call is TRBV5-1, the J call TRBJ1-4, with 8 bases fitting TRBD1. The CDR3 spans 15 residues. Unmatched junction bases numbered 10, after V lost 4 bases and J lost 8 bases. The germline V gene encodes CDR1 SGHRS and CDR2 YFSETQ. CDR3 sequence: CASSDRQGQGEKLFF. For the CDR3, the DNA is TGCGCCAGCAGCGATCGACAGGGGCAGGGGGAAAAACTGTTTTTT.